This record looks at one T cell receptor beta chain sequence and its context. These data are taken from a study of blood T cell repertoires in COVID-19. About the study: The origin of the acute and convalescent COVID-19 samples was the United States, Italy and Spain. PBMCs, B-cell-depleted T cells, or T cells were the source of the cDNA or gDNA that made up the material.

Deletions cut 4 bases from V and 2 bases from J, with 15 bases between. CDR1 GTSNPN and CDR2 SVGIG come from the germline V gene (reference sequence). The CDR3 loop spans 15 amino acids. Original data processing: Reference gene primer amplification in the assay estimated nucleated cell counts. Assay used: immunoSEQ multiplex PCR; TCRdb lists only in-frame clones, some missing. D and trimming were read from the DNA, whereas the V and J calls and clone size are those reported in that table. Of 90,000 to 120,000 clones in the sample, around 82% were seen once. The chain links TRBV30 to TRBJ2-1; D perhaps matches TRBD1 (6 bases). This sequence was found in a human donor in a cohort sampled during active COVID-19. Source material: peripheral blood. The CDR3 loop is CAWTGQTKTYNEQFF. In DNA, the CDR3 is TGTGCCTGGACTGGACAGACAAAAACCTACAATGAGCAGTTCTTC.